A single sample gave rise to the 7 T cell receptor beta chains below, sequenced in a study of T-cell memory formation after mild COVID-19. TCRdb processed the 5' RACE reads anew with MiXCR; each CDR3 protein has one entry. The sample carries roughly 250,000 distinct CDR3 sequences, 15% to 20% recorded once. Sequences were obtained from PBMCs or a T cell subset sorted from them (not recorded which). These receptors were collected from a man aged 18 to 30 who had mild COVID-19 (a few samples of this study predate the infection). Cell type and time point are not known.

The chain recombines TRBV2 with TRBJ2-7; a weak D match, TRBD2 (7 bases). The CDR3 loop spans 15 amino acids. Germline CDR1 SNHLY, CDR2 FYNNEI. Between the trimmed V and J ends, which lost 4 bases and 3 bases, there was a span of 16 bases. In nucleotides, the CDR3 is TGTGCCAGCAGTGTCCGCGGGGGCGGACTCTACGAGCAGTACTTC. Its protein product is CASSVRGGGLYEQYF.

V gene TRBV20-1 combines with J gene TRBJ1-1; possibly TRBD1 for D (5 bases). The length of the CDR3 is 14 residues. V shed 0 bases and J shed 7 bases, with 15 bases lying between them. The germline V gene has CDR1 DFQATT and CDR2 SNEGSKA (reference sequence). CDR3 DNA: TGCAGTGCTAGAGATCATGGGGCAGAGGGTGAAGCTTTCTTT. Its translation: CSARDHGAEGEAFF.

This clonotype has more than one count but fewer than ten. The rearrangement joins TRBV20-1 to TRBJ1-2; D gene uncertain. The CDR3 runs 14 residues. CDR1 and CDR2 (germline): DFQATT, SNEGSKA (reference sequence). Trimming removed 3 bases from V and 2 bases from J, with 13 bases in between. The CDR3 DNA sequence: TGCAGTGCTAGCCCCCGGGCTCCCAACTATGGCTACACCTTC. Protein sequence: CSASPRAPNYGYTF.

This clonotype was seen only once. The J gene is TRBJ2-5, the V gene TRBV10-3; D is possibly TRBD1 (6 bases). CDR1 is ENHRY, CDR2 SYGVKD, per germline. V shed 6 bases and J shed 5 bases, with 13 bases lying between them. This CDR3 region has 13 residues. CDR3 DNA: TGTGCCATCAGGGGGGCCGATATGGAGACCCAGTACTTC. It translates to CAIRGADMETQYF.

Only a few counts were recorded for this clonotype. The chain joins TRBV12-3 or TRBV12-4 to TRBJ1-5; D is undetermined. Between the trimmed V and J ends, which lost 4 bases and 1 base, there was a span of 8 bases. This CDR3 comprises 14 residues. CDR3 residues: CASSSGWSNQPQHF. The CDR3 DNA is TGTGCCAGCAGTTCCGGGTGGAGCAATCAGCCCCAGCATTTT.

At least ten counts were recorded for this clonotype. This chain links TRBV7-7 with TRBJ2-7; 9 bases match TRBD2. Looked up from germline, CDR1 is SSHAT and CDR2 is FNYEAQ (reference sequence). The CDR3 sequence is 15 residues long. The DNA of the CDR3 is TGTGCTAGCAGCGATAAGCGGGGGGCCAGCTACGAGCAGTACGTC. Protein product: CASSDKRGASYEQYV.

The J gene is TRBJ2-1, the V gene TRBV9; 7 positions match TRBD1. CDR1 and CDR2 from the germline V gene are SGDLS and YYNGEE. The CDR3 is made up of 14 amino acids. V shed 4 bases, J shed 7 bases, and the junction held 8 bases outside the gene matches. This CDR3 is CASSPRGLMNEQFF. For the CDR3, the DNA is TGTGCCAGCAGCCCTAGGGGGCTCATGAATGAGCAGTTCTTC.